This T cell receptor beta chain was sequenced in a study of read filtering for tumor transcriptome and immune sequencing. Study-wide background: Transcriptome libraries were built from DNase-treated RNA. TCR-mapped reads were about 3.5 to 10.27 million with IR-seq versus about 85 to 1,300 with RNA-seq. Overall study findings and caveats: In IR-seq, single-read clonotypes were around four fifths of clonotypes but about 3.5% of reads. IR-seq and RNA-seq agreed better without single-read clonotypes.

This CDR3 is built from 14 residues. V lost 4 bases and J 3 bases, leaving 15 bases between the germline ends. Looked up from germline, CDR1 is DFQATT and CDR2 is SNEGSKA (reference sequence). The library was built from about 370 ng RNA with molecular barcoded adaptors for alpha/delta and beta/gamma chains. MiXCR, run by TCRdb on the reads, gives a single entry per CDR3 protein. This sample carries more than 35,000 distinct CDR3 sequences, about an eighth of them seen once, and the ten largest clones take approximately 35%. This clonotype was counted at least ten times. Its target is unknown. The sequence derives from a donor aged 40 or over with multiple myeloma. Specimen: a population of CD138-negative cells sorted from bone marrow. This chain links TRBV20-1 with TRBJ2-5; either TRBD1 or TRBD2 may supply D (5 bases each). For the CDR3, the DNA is TGCAGTGCTACGAGGGGCGGAACCAAAGAGACCCAGTACTTC. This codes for CSATRGGTKETQYF.